The 30 T cell receptor beta chains below were found in one sample sequenced in a study of T cell repertoires in cytomegalovirus infection. Their specific antigens are unknown. TCRdb re-called the reads through MiXCR, storing one row per CDR3 protein. The data hold some 500,000 distinct CDR3 sequences, with 30% to 40% observed a single time. The sequencing here drew on cultured PBMCs, taken from culture after CMV antigen stimulation. Receptor source: a human donor in good health (CMV status not recorded). Some clones in this sample may be carry-over from other donors' samples.

This sequence joins TRBV7-2 and TRBJ2-1, with D tentatively TRBD1 or TRBD2 (5 bases each). The germline CDR1 and CDR2 sequences are SGHTA and FQGNSA. The CDR3 contains 16 residues. V was shortened by 1 base and J by 12 bases, with 22 bases between the two germline ends. The CDR3 DNA is TGTGCCAGCAGCTTAGTTGGGGGAGACCTCCCCAAGGGGCAGTTCTTC. It encodes CASSLVGGDLPKGQFF.

CDR3 in amino acids: CASFHRGSGNTIYF. The CDR3 bases are TGTGCCAGTTTCCACAGGGGCTCTGGAAACACCATATATTTT. This sequence joins TRBV28 and TRBJ1-3; 7 bases fit TRBD1. Germline V gene sequence: CDR1 MDHEN, CDR2 SYDVKM. This CDR3 is built from 14 residues. Unmatched junction bases numbered 5, after V lost 9 bases and J lost 0 bases. The whole variable domain, remainder taken from reference TRBV28 and TRBJ1-3, is DVKVTQSSRYLVKRTGEKVFLECVQDMDHENMFWYRQDPGLGLRLIYFSYDVKMKEKGDIPEGYSVSREKKERFSLILESASTNQTSMYLCASFHRGSGNTIYFGEGSWLTVV.

The sample holds a few counts of this clonotype. This chain uses TRBV7-6 with TRBJ2-1; D not certain. This CDR3 spans 14 amino acids. From germline, CDR1 is SGHVS and CDR2 FNYEAQ. Trimming took 5 bases from V and 5 from J, leaving 13 bases between them. The CDR3 DNA reads TGTGCCAGCAGCAGGCCTGGGTTGCACAATGAGCAGTTCTTC. Translated: CASSRPGLHNEQFF. Looking up the rest from reference TRBV7-6 and TRBJ2-1 gives the full variable domain: GAGVSQSPRYKVTKRGQDVALRCDPISGHVSLYWYRQALGQGPEFLTYFNYEAQQDKSGLPNDRFSAERPEGSISTLTIQRTEQRDSAMYRCASSRPGLHNEQFFGPGTRLTVL.

The rearrangement links TRBV12-3 or TRBV12-4 to TRBJ2-3; 8 bases align to TRBD2. Unmatched junction bases numbered 6, after V lost 3 bases and J lost 1 base. CDR3 length: 16 residues. The DNA of the CDR3 is TGTGCCAGCAGTTTCGGGAGCGGGAGAGGCACAGATACGCAGTATTTT. The encoded protein is CASSFGSGRGTDTQYF.

The V and J genes are TRBV7-2 and TRBJ2-5; the match to TRBD1 covers 7 bases. The CDR3 has 15 residues. V shed 5 bases and J 7 bases; nucleotides not matched to a gene: 13. Germline loops: CDR1 SGHTA, CDR2 FQGNSA. CDR3 coding DNA: TGTGCCAGCAGCCCAAGACAGGGAGAACTAGGGACCCAGTACTTC. It specifies CASSPRQGELGTQYF.

The chain has TRBV12-3 or TRBV12-4 and TRBJ1-1; D unclear. The V and J ends lost 6 bases and 3 bases respectively, with 17 bases between them. This CDR3 has 15 residues. CDR3 protein: CASSLRLGGDTEAFF. CDR3 DNA sequence: TGTGCCAGCAGCTTAAGGCTCGGCGGGGACACTGAAGCTTTCTTT.

As concerns this clonotype: At one of its ends the junction is not consistent with the germline gene, which may arise from a read error. This chain links TRBV7-2 with TRBJ2-7, with no clear D. Germline lookup yields CDR1 SGHTA and CDR2 FQGNSA. The CDR3 loop spans 15 amino acids. CDR3 DNA sequence: TGTGCCTGCAGCCTTGAAGACGGTATATCCTACGAGCAGTACTTC. Its protein is CACSLEDGISYEQYF.

This clonotype appeared once. The chain uses TRBV4-1 and TRBJ1-5; D not resolved. V was cut by 5 bases and J by 5 bases, with 13 bases left in between. CDR1 and CDR2 (germline): MGHRA, YSYEKL. The CDR3 has 14 amino acids. The CDR3 bases are TGCGCCAGCAGCAAGAGGACCGAGTATCAGCCCCAGCATTTT. It is translated as CASSKRTEYQPQHF.

The V and J genes are TRBV27 and TRBJ2-3; D is perhaps TRBD1 (5 bases). The V gene lost 5 bases and the J gene lost 2 bases, with 14 bases spanning the gap. Germline V lookup: CDR1 MNHEY, CDR2 SMNVEV (reference sequence). The CDR3 length is 15 residues. The DNA of the CDR3 is TGTGCCAGCAGTCCCACCCGACAGTACACAGATACGCAGTATTTT. This translates into CASSPTRQYTDTQYF.

A single count supports this clonotype. This rearrangement joins TRBV29-1 to TRBJ2-3; a possible D gene is TRBD2 (6 bases). This CDR3 spans 15 amino acids. V lost 6 bases and J 0 bases, leaving 16 bases between the germline ends. CDR1 is SQVTM and CDR2 is ANQGSEA in the germline V gene. The chain's CDR3 is CSVKSSGDSTDTQYF. The DNA for the CDR3 is TGCAGCGTAAAATCCTCGGGGGATAGCACAGATACGCAGTATTTT.

The gene calls are TRBV7-9 and TRBJ2-2; 11 positions agree with TRBD2. The germline CDR1 and CDR2 sequences are SEHNR and FQNEAQ (reference sequence). The CDR3 totals 16 residues. J was trimmed by 2 bases and V by 5 bases; bases with no gene match: 4. CDR3 DNA sequence: TGTGCCAGCAGCCGGACTAGCGGGTATAACACCGGGGAGCTGTTTTTT. Encoded protein: CASSRTSGYNTGELFF.

This clonotype was detected a few times. The chain links TRBV27 to TRBJ1-1, with 10 bases matching TRBD1. CDR3 length: 20 residues. Unmatched junction bases numbered 21, after V lost 2 bases and J lost 6 bases. The germline CDR1 and CDR2 sequences are MNHEY and SMNVEV (reference sequence). The CDR3 here is CASSLRFPGTGARDDAEAFF. In DNA, the CDR3 is TGTGCCAGCAGTTTACGATTCCCCGGGACAGGGGCCCGAGATGATGCTGAAGCTTTCTTT.

At least ten counts were recorded for this clonotype. The chain combines TRBV12-3 or TRBV12-4 with TRBJ1-4; D not resolved. The V end lost 5 bases, the J end lost 8 bases, and 12 bases lay between the germline ends. The CDR3 is 13 amino acids. Written as DNA, the CDR3 is TGTGCCAGCAGTCCCCTCTTTCGGGAAAAACTGTTTTTT. Its protein is CASSPLFREKLFF.

This clonotype showed up just a few times. This sequence joins TRBV2 and TRBJ2-5; tentatively, D is TRBD2 (6 bases). The CDR3 contains 13 residues. The germline gives CDR1 SNHLY, CDR2 FYNNEI. The V end was cut by 4 bases, the J end by 2 bases, with 8 bases between. This chain's CDR3 is CASSAGRQETQYF. Here the CDR3 DNA reads TGTGCCAGCAGTGCGGGGAGGCAAGAGACCCAGTACTTC.

The rearrangement joins TRBV5-6 to TRBJ1-2; weak D call: TRBD1 (6 bases). Germline CDR1 is SGHDT and CDR2 is YYEEEE. With 3 bases removed from V and 5 bases from J, the gap between germline ends came to 26 bases. There are 18 residues in the CDR3. In nucleotides, the CDR3 is TGTGCCAGCAGCTATTTTCCCGGGACACCCGATGAGTATTATGGCTACACCTTC. This translates into CASSYFPGTPDEYYGYTF.

There are a few counts of this clonotype. The rearrangement uses TRBV7-2 and TRBJ2-5, with TRBD2 matching over 8 bases. The V gene's germline CDR1 is SGHTA and CDR2 FQGNSA. J lost 5 bases, V lost 1 base, and 6 bases had no gene match. The CDR3 extends over 15 amino acids. The CDR3 reads CASSLGNSGIETQYF. CDR3 DNA: TGTGCCAGCAGCTTAGGGAATAGCGGGATTGAGACCCAGTACTTC.

V gene TRBV20-1 combines with J gene TRBJ2-3; perhaps TRBD2 as D (5 bases). Germline CDR1 reads DFQATT; CDR2 reads SNEGSKA (reference sequence). V lost 6 bases to trimming and J lost 1 base, with 11 bases between them. The CDR3 is made up of 13 amino acids. CDR3 sequence: CSAGLFRTDTQYF. CDR3 DNA sequence: TGCAGTGCAGGACTCTTTCGCACAGATACGCAGTATTTT.

This clonotype appeared a few times. The rearrangement links TRBV4-1 to TRBJ2-7; D gene unclear. The germline CDR1 and CDR2 sequences are MGHRA and YSYEKL. The CDR3 is made up of 13 amino acids. The V gene lost 4 bases and the J gene lost 0 bases, with 7 bases spanning the gap. The CDR3 protein is CASSLDNSYEQYF. DNA for the CDR3: TGCGCCAGCAGCCTAGACAACTCCTACGAGCAGTACTTC.

V and J are TRBV7-2 and TRBJ2-3; D unresolved. Trimming cost V 5 bases and J 3 bases, with 12 bases left between them. This CDR3 comprises 14 residues. Germline V lookup: CDR1 SGHTA, CDR2 FQGNSA. The CDR3 loop reads CASSPFSETDTQYF. The CDR3 nucleotides read TGTGCCAGCAGCCCCTTTTCCGAGACAGATACGCAGTATTTT.

This clonotype has more than one count but fewer than ten. This chain connects TRBV6-2 or TRBV6-3 to TRBJ2-2; D might be TRBD1 or TRBD2, each matching 5 bases. The CDR3 consists of 16 residues. The ends were cut back, 7 bases at V and 1 base at J, with 16 bases in the middle. Per germline, CDR1 MNHEY and CDR2 SVGEGT. Here the CDR3 reads CASNPGWGRNTGELFF. The DNA for the CDR3 is TGTGCCAGCAACCCGGGATGGGGGAGGAACACCGGGGAGCTGTTTTTT.

This chain joins TRBV3-1 and TRBJ2-7; a weak D match, TRBD2 (6 bases). Trimming left V 0 bases short and J 5 bases short, with 17 bases between. Germline CDR1 and CDR2: LGHDT and YNNKEL (reference sequence). This CDR3 comprises 16 residues. CDR3 coding DNA: TGTGCCAGCAGCCAAGATCGGGGGTTTTTTACCCACGAGCAGTACGTC. It specifies CASSQDRGFFTHEQYV.

The rearrangement joins TRBV7-9 to TRBJ1-4, with D possibly TRBD1 on 5 matching bases. The CDR3 spans 13 residues. V lost 5 bases and J lost 10, with 14 bases in between. The germline gives CDR1 SEHNR, CDR2 FQNEAQ (reference sequence). For the CDR3, the DNA is TGTGCCAGCAGCCTGGACTGGGGCGGAAAACTGTTTTTT. As protein: CASSLDWGGKLFF.

The chain uses TRBV6-1 and TRBJ2-7; TRBD2 aligns across 9 bases. Germline assignment: CDR1 MNHNS and CDR2 SASEGT. After removal of 1 base from V and 4 bases from J, the junction contained 8 bases not matched to a gene. The CDR3 consists of 16 residues. The CDR3 nucleotides are TGTGCCAGCAGTGAAGGGCTAGCGGGAAACGGGTACGAGCAGTACGTC. It specifies CASSEGLAGNGYEQYV.

The rearrangement joins TRBV2 to TRBJ1-1, with D uncertain. Trimming stripped 8 bases from V and 1 base from J, with 14 bases between. The V gene's germline CDR1 is SNHLY and CDR2 FYNNEI. The CDR3 spans 14 residues. The CDR3 here is CASRLADPNTEAFF. The CDR3 DNA sequence: TGTGCCAGCCGATTGGCAGACCCGAACACTGAAGCTTTCTTT.

The J gene is TRBJ2-7, the V gene TRBV11-2; 8 bases are shared with TRBD2. CDR1 and CDR2 from the germline V gene are SGHAT and FQNNGV. After removal of 4 bases from V and 7 bases from J, the junction contained 9 bases not matched to a gene. This CDR3 has 14 residues. The CDR3 DNA reads TGTGCCAGCAGCTATTTGGCGGGAGGTGGGGAGCAGTACGTC. This gives the protein CASSYLAGGGEQYV.

V usage is TRBV27 and J usage is TRBJ2-7, with TRBD2 identical over 8 bases. Looked up from germline, CDR1 is MNHEY and CDR2 is SMNVEV (reference sequence). The CDR3 is 15 amino acids. With 4 bases clipped from V and 2 bases from J, the junction kept 7 bases outside the gene matches. The CDR3 coding sequence is TGTGCCAGCAGTTCACGCCTAGCGGGCCCCTACGAGCAGTACGTC. Translating it yields CASSSRLAGPYEQYV.

This clonotype was seen more than once but under ten times. The rearrangement links TRBV7-6 to TRBJ2-7; possibly TRBD2 for D (6 bases). Trimming stripped 6 bases from V and 4 bases from J, with 25 bases between. There are 17 residues in the CDR3. Germline CDR1 SGHVS, CDR2 FNYEAQ. The CDR3 nucleotides are TGTGCCAGCAGAACCCTCGTCCCTTGGAGGGACTTGTACGAGCAGTACGTC. Translation: CASRTLVPWRDLYEQYV.

The chain's CDR3 is CASRETGGSYGYTF. In nucleotides, the CDR3 is TGTGCCAGCAGGGAGACAGGGGGCAGCTATGGCTACACCTTC. This chain joins TRBV5-6 and TRBJ1-2; 10 nucleotides line up with TRBD1. This CDR3 region has 14 residues. Germline V gives CDR1 SGHDT, CDR2 YYEEEE. V shed 5 bases, J shed 4 bases, and the junction held 5 bases outside the gene matches.

This clonotype has only a few counts. CDR3 region: CASSQEAALAQPQHF. Written as DNA, the CDR3 is TGCGCCAGCAGCCAAGAGGCGGCATTGGCCCAGCCCCAGCATTTT. The chain carries TRBV4-3 and TRBJ1-5; D gene uncertain. CDR1 LGHNA and CDR2 YSLEER come from the germline V gene. V gave up 0 bases and J gave up 7 bases, with 13 bases separating them. The CDR3 has 15 residues.

V usage is TRBV19 and J usage is TRBJ1-2; D ambiguous. The V end was cut by 2 bases, the J end by 6 bases, with 10 bases between. This CDR3 has 13 residues. From germline, CDR1 is LNHDA and CDR2 SQIVND (reference sequence). CDR3 DNA: TGTGCCAGTAGTATATTGGACCGAAATGGCTACACCTTC. Protein sequence: CASSILDRNGYTF.